The 15 T cell receptor beta chains reported below all come from one sample, sequenced in a study of T cells in Graves' hyperthyroidism and ophthalmopathy. TCR beta CDR3 regions were amplified from RNA. First-round RT-PCR targeting the TCR CDR3 was performed with the HTBI primer set. TCRdb reprocessed the multiplex PCR reads with MiXCR, giving one entry per CDR3 protein. Here the sample spans fewer than 250,000 distinct CDR3 sequences, around 17% being singletons. Sequenced input: blood. These receptors were collected from a woman aged 18-35 years with Graves' ophthalmopathy.

CDR3 nucleotide sequence: TGTGCCAGCAGCCTTGGACAGGGGAGTATCTATAATTCACCCCTCCACTTT. It yields the protein CASSLGQGSIYNSPLHF. This chain connects TRBV4-2 to TRBJ1-6, with TRBD1 matching 9 bases. Germline trimming cut 4 bases from V and 3 bases from J; bases unmatched to any gene: 7. There are 17 residues in the CDR3. Germline CDR1 and CDR2: LGHNA and YNFKEQ.

Concerning this clonotype itself: The DNA is left out, because the CDR3 cannot be placed on it with certainty; the CDR3 is given as TCRdb lists it. The chain joins TRBV7-2 to TRBJ2-5; TRBD1, the table's D call, lacks a check against the DNA. The germline gives CDR1 SGHTA, CDR2 FQGNSA. The CDR3 is 22 amino acids long, termini counted. This chain's CDR3 is CASSFYICSARPGTGEQETQYF.

Ten or more counts support this clonotype. The CDR3 here is CASSEGGRFADTQYF. CDR3 DNA: TGTGCCAGCAGTGAGGGCGGGAGATTCGCAGATACGCAGTATTTT. The rearrangement links TRBV2 to TRBJ2-3; 7 bases map to TRBD2. The germline V gene encodes CDR1 SNHLY and CDR2 FYNNEI. The trim removed 3 bases at V and 4 bases at J, leaving 7 bases unmatched. This CDR3 region has 15 residues.

This clonotype occurred many times. The chain couples TRBV2 to TRBJ1-6, with 9 nucleotides matching TRBD1. The V segment lost 9 bases and the J segment 14 bases; nucleotides outside the gene matches: 20. The CDR3 runs 16 residues. Germline V gene data show CDR1 as SNHLY and CDR2 as FYNNEI. The CDR3 nucleotides read TGTGCCAGTGCGTATGACCCGGGACAGGGTATCAGGTCCCTCCACTTT. Its protein product is CASAYDPGQGIRSLHF.

This clonotype has ten or more counts. The chain employs TRBV6-6 and TRBJ2-1; either TRBD1 or TRBD2 may fit D (5 bases each). The CDR3 is 15 amino acids. CDR1 MNHNY and CDR2 SVGAGI come from the germline V gene (reference sequence). V lost 0 bases to trimming and J lost 7 bases, with 13 bases between them. CDR3 sequence reads: CASSYSSGPHNEQFF. CDR3 nucleotides: TGTGCCAGCAGTTACTCTTCGGGGCCTCATAATGAGCAGTTCTTC.

This clonotype has at least ten counts. CDR3 residues: CASSQGWVLADTDTQYF. In DNA form, the CDR3 reads TGTGCCAGCAGCCAAGGTTGGGTCCTAGCGGACACAGATACGCAGTATTTT. The rearrangement links TRBV3-1 to TRBJ2-3, with TRBD2 identical over 7 bases. V lost 1 base and J lost 2; bases outside the gene matches: 9. This CDR3 has 17 amino acids. CDR1 and CDR2 (germline): LGHDT, YNNKEL (reference sequence).

This clonotype came up many times. The J gene is TRBJ2-7, the V gene TRBV11-2; D perhaps matches TRBD2 (5 bases). Trimming pared 1 base from V and 0 bases from J, leaving 13 bases between. Germline loops: CDR1 SGHAT, CDR2 FQNNGV. This CDR3 is 16 amino acids long. The CDR3 nucleotides are TGTGCCAGCAGCTTAGGTGTAAATCGGGACTCCTACGAGCAGTACTTC. This codes for CASSLGVNRDSYEQYF.

V and J are TRBV15 and TRBJ1-1; D might be TRBD1 (6 bases). Between the trimmed V and J ends, which lost 5 bases and 5 bases, there was a span of 12 bases. The germline V gene encodes CDR1 LNHNV and CDR2 YYDKDF (reference sequence). The CDR3 has 13 amino acids. The CDR3 region has the DNA TGTGCCACCAGCCGAGTTAGGGGGACTGAAGCTTTCTTT. Its translation is CATSRVRGTEAFF.

This clonotype was seen repeatedly, ten times or more. The chain couples TRBV10-2 to TRBJ2-3; a possible D gene is TRBD2 (6 bases). The V gene lost 2 bases and the J gene lost 2 bases, with 20 bases spanning the gap. Germline V gene lookup returns CDR1 WSHSY and CDR2 SAAADI. CDR3 length: 18 residues. The DNA for the CDR3 is TGCGCCAGCAGTGAGCCGACTTACTTTGCGGGGAACACAGATACGCAGTATTTT. Amino acid sequence: CASSEPTYFAGNTDTQYF.

The chain recombines TRBV19 with TRBJ2-5; 8 bases line up with TRBD2. Germline lookup yields CDR1 LNHDA and CDR2 SQIVND (reference sequence). This CDR3 has 15 amino acids. V was pared by 3 bases and J by 4 bases, with 7 bases of the junction left unmatched. The CDR3 region is CASSIRGGQRETQYF. The CDR3 DNA reads TGTGCCAGTAGTATTCGGGGGGGCCAACGAGAGACCCAGTACTTC.

This clonotype was counted ten times or more. DNA for the CDR3: TGTGCCACCCCGACCCGGGACAGGGGGTATGAGCAGTACTTC. Amino acids: CATPTRDRGYEQYF. The V gene is TRBV24-1, the J gene TRBJ2-7; 11 bases map to TRBD1. CDR1 KGHDR and CDR2 SFDVKD come from the germline V gene. After removal of 9 bases from V and 7 bases from J, the junction contained 10 bases not matched to a gene. The CDR3 extends over 14 amino acids.

This clonotype was recorded many times. V gene TRBV27 combines with J gene TRBJ2-5, with D unresolved. This CDR3 has 15 amino acids. In germline, CDR1 is MNHEY, CDR2 SMNVEV (reference sequence). V dropped 3 bases and J dropped 7 bases, with 18 bases sitting between them. CDR3: CASSFRANPHGTQYF. The CDR3 DNA follows: TGTGCCAGCAGTTTCCGGGCAAATCCGCATGGGACCCAGTACTTC.

The chain joins TRBV7-2 to TRBJ2-3, with 7 bases that match TRBD2. The J segment lost 1 base and the V segment lost 8 bases, leaving 6 bases of the junction unmatched. The length of the CDR3 is 14 residues. Germline V gives CDR1 SGHTA, CDR2 FQGNSA. The DNA of the CDR3 is TGTGCCAGCCAGATGGCGGGAGGCACAGATACGCAGTATTTT. Encoded protein: CASQMAGGTDTQYF. Full variable domain (rest looked up from reference TRBV7-2 and TRBJ2-3): GAGVSQSPSNKVTEKGKDVELRCDPISGHTALYWYRQSLGQGLEFLIYFQGNSAPDKSGLPSDRFSAERTGGSVSTLTIQRTQQEDSAVYLCASQMAGGTDTQYFGPGTRLTVL.

This chain uses TRBV7-2 with TRBJ1-2; possible D gene TRBD1, 5 bases. Trimming pared 4 bases from V and 8 bases from J, leaving 17 bases between. CDR3 length: 14 amino acids. Per germline, CDR1 SGHTA and CDR2 FQGNSA. Here the CDR3 reads CASSWTGASEGYTF. CDR3 sequence (DNA): TGTGCCAGCAGCTGGACCGGGGCCTCGGAAGGCTACACCTTC.

This clonotype was counted at least ten times. The rearrangement joins TRBV7-2 to TRBJ1-6, with D possibly TRBD1 on 6 matching bases. Looked up from germline, CDR1 is SGHTA and CDR2 is FQGNSA. The CDR3 covers 21 residues. V lost 4 bases and J 0 bases, leaving 25 bases between the germline ends. In DNA, the CDR3 is TGTGCCAGCAGCTCCGAGGGGGACCCTATTACCCGAAGCTCCTATAATTCACCCCTCCACTTT. This gives the protein CASSSEGDPITRSSYNSPLHF.